This T cell receptor (beta chain) was sequenced for a study of blood T cell repertoires in COVID-19 (dated by TCRdb to 2019 to 2021). Background for the entire study: Samples covering the acute and convalescent phases of COVID-19 were provided by collaborators in the United States, Italy and Spain. The prospective study material was composed of cDNA or gDNA derived from T cells, B-cell-depleted T cells, or PBMCs. The dataset comprised deeply sampled blood TCRbeta repertoires from subjects exposed to, actively infected with, or recovered from COVID-19. A freely available public database, intended as a resource for researchers studying the immune response to SARS-CoV-2, is where the repertoires were released. The samples were drawn from two sources: the first 160 participants of the ongoing ImmuneRACE study, and over 1,000 subjects contributed by 6 global collaborators. The sample metadata nearly always contained a de-identified subject ID, COVID-19 status, age in years and sex. HLA class I and class II types, where available, came from metadata supplied by the sample provider rather than from assay-based typing.

The paper's findings and limits, for the study overall: Clinical and demographic metadata were provided uncurated, with the amount varying by source and participant.

The immunoSEQ Assay, a bias-controlled multiplex PCR, was used to amplify TCRbeta CDR3 regions from genomic DNA. The study's own analysis went as follows. The number of nucleated cells in each sample was estimated from the amplification of reference gene primers within the assay. Sequence reads were collapsed and filtered to measure the absolute abundance of every unique TCRbeta CDR3 rearrangement. For each sample, productive Simpson clonality was calculated as the square root of Simpson's diversity index over productive rearrangements. Sourced from immuneACCESS, this table was stored by TCRdb with only in-frame sequences that have V and J called. A share of the clones is absent; for the studies checked, an unresolved V gene accounts for under half, and the remainder has no known explanation. The V and J calls and clone size come from that table; D and trimming were worked out from the DNA. This sample is represented by some 90,000 clones; about 84% of them were singletons. Roughly 25% of the sample rests with the top ten.

Of note for this clone: The antigen this receptor binds is unknown. No quality values exist for individual bases; no much larger clone is one base distant.

CDR3 length: 13 amino acids, cysteine to phenylalanine. Only the CDR3 portion is preserved as DNA: 39 bases, with reading frame beginning at the first base. For CDR1 and CDR2, the germline V gene lists SGDLS and YYNGEE. V sheds 0 bases and J sheds 6 bases, leaving 9 bases between their ends. Each collaborating institution followed its own protocols to collect whole blood in K2EDTA tubes. Collaborator samples were shipped for TCRbeta analysis as frozen whole blood, isolated PBMCs, or DNA extracted from either sample type. The V gene is TRBV9 and the J gene is TRBJ1-1; the best D guess is TRBD1, with 6 bases matching. This receptor was identified in a human donor in a cohort sampled during active COVID-19. The sample comprised peripheral blood. The CDR3 protein is CASSVDRVAEAFF. In nucleotide form, the sequence is TGTGCCAGCAGCGTAGACAGGGTGGCTGAAGCTTTCTTT.